This T cell receptor beta chain was recorded in a study of blood T cell repertoires in COVID-19 (dated by TCRdb to 2018 to 2020). Background for the entire study: Samples from collaborators originated in the United States, Italy and Spain and spanned both the acute and convalescent phases of COVID-19. The dataset comprised deeply sampled blood TCRbeta repertoires from subjects exposed to, actively infected with, or recovered from COVID-19. Samples came from the ongoing ImmuneRACE study (first 160 participants) plus 1,254 subjects from 6 global collaborators. Nearly every sample came with metadata listing a de-identified subject ID, COVID-19 status, age in years and sex. The material from the prospective study consisted of cDNA or gDNA derived from T cells, B-cell-depleted T cells, or PBMCs. The repertoires were made available in a free public database intended to serve as a resource for research on the immune response to SARS-CoV-2. Where available, HLA class I and class II types were taken from metadata supplied by the sample provider and were not determined by assay-based typing.

The immunoSEQ Assay, a bias-controlled multiplex PCR, was used to amplify TCRbeta CDR3 regions from genomic DNA. As for how the authors treated the data: The number of nucleated cells in each sample was estimated by amplification of reference gene primers within the assay. Sequence reads were collapsed and filtered to measure the absolute abundance of every unique TCRbeta CDR3 rearrangement. For each sample, productive Simpson clonality was calculated as the square root of Simpson's diversity index across productive rearrangements. Drawn from immuneACCESS, this table holds only the in-frame rearrangements with V and J called that TCRdb kept. Clones are partly lost; checked studies trace under half to an unresolved V gene and leave the rest unexplained. V, J and clone size were drawn from that table, and D and trimming were deduced from the DNA. The sample data list 55,000 to 80,000 clones, and 65% to 85% of these were observed just once. 5.3% of the sample comes from the top ten.

Notes on this clone: Its recognized antigen is unknown. Qualities for individual bases were not recorded, and no much larger clone is one base off.

Via the germline V gene, CDR1 is SNHLY and CDR2 FYNNEI. The junction shows trimming of 6 bases on V and 4 bases on J, plus 16 bases between the germline ends. The CDR3 starts with the cysteine, ends with the phenylalanine, and has 15 residues. Just CDR3 DNA is preserved here, 45 bases in frame from base 1. What the work shows at the level of the full study, not this receptor alone: The quantity of clinical and demographic metadata differed by source and by participant and was supplied without curation.

Each collaborating institution followed its own protocols to collect whole blood in K2EDTA tubes. For TCRbeta analysis, collaborators shipped samples in one of three forms: frozen whole blood, isolated PBMCs, or DNA extracted from either of those sample types. The TCR comes from a man aged 50 to 60 with active COVID-19. Sequenced input: peripheral blood. The chain was built from TRBV2 and TRBJ1-5; confidence is insufficient to name the D gene. The encoded CDR3 is CASSGFRTQNQPQHF. The DNA is as follows: TGTGCCAGCAGCGGATTCAGGACTCAAAATCAGCCCCAGCATTTT.